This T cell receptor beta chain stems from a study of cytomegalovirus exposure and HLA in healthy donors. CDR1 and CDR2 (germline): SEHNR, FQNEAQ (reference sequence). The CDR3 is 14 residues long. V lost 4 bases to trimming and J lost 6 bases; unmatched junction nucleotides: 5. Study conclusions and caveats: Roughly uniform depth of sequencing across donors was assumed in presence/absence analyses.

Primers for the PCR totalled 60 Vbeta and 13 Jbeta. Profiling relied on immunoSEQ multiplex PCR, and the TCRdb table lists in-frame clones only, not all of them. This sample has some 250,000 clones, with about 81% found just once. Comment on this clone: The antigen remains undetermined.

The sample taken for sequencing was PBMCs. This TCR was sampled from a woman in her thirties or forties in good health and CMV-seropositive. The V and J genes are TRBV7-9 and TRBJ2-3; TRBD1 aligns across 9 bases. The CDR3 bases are TGTGCCAGCAGCTCGGGACAGGGTAGGGATACGCAGTATTTT. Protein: CASSSGQGRDTQYF.